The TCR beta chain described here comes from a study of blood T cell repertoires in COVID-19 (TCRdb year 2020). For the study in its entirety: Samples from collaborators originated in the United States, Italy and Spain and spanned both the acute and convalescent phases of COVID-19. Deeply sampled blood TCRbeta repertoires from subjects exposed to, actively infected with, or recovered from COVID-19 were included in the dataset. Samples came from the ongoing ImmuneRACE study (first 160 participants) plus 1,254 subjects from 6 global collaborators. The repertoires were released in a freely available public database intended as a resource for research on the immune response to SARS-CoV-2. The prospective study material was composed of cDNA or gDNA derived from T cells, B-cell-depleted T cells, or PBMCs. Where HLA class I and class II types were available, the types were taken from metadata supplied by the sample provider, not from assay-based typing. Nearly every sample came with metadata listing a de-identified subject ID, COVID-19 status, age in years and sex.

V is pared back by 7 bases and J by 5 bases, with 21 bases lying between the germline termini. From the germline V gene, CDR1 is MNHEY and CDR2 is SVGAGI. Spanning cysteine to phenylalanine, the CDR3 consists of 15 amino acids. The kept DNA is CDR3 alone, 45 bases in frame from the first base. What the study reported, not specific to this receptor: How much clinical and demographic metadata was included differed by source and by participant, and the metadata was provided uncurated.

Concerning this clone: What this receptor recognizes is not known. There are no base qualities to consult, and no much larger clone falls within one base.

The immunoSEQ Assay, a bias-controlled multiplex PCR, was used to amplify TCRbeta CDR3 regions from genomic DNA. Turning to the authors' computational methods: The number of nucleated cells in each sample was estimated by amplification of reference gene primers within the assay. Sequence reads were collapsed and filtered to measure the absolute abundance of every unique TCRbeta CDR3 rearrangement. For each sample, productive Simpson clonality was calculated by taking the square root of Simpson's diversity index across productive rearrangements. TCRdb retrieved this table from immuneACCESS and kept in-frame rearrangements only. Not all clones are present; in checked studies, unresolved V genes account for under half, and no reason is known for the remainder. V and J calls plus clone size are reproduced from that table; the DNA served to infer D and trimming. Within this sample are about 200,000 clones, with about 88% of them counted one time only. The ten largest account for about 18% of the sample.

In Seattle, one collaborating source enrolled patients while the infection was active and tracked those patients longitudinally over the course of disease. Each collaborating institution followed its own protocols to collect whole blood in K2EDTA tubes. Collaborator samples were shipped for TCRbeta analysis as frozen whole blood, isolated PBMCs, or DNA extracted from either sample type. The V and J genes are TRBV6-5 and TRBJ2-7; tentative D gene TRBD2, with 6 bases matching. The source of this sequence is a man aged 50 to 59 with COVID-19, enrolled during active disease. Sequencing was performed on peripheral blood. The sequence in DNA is TGTGCCAGCAACAAAAGGAGGGGACTTAGGGACGAGCAGTACTTC. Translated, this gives CASNKRRGLRDEQYF.